There are a few counts of the clone carrying this TCR beta chain. The target antigen is unknown. The sample originates from a study of blood T cells in healthy people across ages. Trimming shortened V by 7 bases and J by 8 bases, and 17 bases separated the two germline ends. In germline, CDR1 is MDHEN, CDR2 SYDVKM. This CDR3 comprises 14 residues. Notes on the study in general: PBMCs were not sorted, which prevented a conclusive comparison of naive versus antigen-experienced cells.

PCR was performed a second time for 7 to 11 cycles using a sample-barcoded 5' primer and a J-beta primer mix. Paired-end reads containing CDR3 totaled no fewer than 2.5 million for each sample. MiXCR was run by TCRdb on the 5' RACE reads, yielding one entry per CDR3 protein. The sample shows about 640,000 distinct CDR3 sequences, less than 35% of them seen only once. The chain recombines TRBV28 with TRBJ1-4; the D is unclear. Material for sequencing was blood. This sequence originates from a woman over 75 in good health. CDR3 DNA: TGTGCCAGCAATACCGCACGGGCGGGGGAAAAACTGTTTTTT. This codes for CASNTARAGEKLFF.